This T cell receptor (beta chain) stems from a study of blood T cell repertoires in COVID-19. Study at large: COVID-19 samples from acute and convalescent phases originated in the United States, Italy and Spain. The cDNA or gDNA used as material had been derived from T cells, B-cell-depleted T cells, or PBMCs.

Germline CDR1 reads LNHDA; CDR2 reads SQIVND (reference sequence). V lost 7 bases and J 1 base, leaving 16 bases between the germline ends. CDR3 size: 15 residues. Among Cohort 3 donors, those recovered had two negative PCRs, clearance, or symptom resolution. Per the study methods: Estimation of nucleated cell counts was performed using reference gene primer amplification. Measured with immunoSEQ multiplex PCR; TCRdb has only the in-frame clones, and not every one. V, J and clone size derive from that table, while D and trimming were established from the DNA sequence. The sample holds 200,000 to 250,000 clones, around 84% seen once.

The specimen sequenced was PBMCs or T cells enriched from blood (not recorded which). This TCR was recovered from a woman aged 50 to 60 who had recovered from COVID-19. V and J are TRBV19 and TRBJ1-1, with D perhaps TRBD1 (5 bases). CDR3 sequence (DNA): TGTGCCAGTACCCCTGGGGGGAGCCAGAACACTGAAGCTTTCTTT. Protein product: CASTPGGSQNTEAFF.